The 29 T cell receptor beta chains listed next were all sequenced from one sample in a study of PD-1 blockade in mismatch repair-deficient tumors. The protocol was immunoSEQ multiplex PCR, while the TCRdb copy is restricted to in-frame clones and leaves out a portion. This sample has about 79,000 clones, with roughly 80% found just once. Sample: peripheral blood, taken 44 weeks after starting pembrolizumab. These receptors originate from an adult with mismatch repair-deficient cancer.

This clone occurred a few times. The chain recombines TRBV10-2 with TRBJ1-4; D is unclear. Germline V lookup: CDR1 WSHSY, CDR2 SAAADI. V lost 9 bases to trimming and J lost 5 bases, with 4 bases between them. The CDR3 totals 10 residues. Written as DNA, the CDR3 is TGCGCCAGTTGGAATGAAAAACTGTTTTTT. Translating gives CASWNEKLFF.

The J gene is TRBJ2-1, the V gene TRBV6-6; no clear D. The V gene's germline CDR1 is MNHNY and CDR2 SVGAGI (reference sequence). This CDR3 comprises 13 residues. The V end lost 2 bases, the J end lost 6 bases, and 8 bases lay between the germline ends. The CDR3 nucleotides read TGTGCCAGCAGTTACGGGCAGTTCAATGAGCAGTTCTTC. Its protein product is CASSYGQFNEQFF.

This rearrangement joins TRBV29-1 to TRBJ2-1, with TRBD1 matching over 9 bases. V shed 8 bases, J shed 2 bases, and the junction held 13 bases outside the gene matches. The CDR3 consists of 16 residues. Germline V gene sequence: CDR1 SQVTM, CDR2 ANQGSEA. The CDR3 here is CSSTGGVVGTYNEQFF. For the CDR3, the DNA is TGCAGCTCTACAGGGGGCGTCGTGGGGACCTACAATGAGCAGTTCTTC.

In this sample, this clone turned up once. The chain couples TRBV5-1 to TRBJ2-7; no clear D gene. Trimming stripped 0 bases from V and 2 bases from J, with 6 bases between. This CDR3 has 13 amino acids. CDR1 is SGHRS and CDR2 is YFSETQ in the germline V gene. CDR3 in DNA: TGCGCCAGCAGCTTGGACGGCCCCTACGAGCAGTACTTC. It translates to CASSLDGPYEQYF. The complete variable domain, with remaining parts taken from reference TRBV5-1 and TRBJ2-7, reads KAGVTQTPRYLIKTRGQQVTLSCSPISGHRSVSWYQQTPGQGLQFLFEYFSETQRNKGNFPGRFSGRQFSNSRSEMNVSTLELGDSALYLCASSLDGPYEQYFGPGTRLTVT.

The chain is built from TRBV11-2 and TRBJ2-2; no definite D call. V was clipped by 5 bases and J by 0 bases, with 10 bases between them. Germline-derived CDR1 and CDR2 are SGHAT and FQNNGV. There are 15 residues in the CDR3. Here the CDR3 reads CASSRWWANTGELFF. The CDR3 DNA reads as TGTGCCAGCAGCCGATGGTGGGCGAACACCGGGGAGCTGTTTTTT.

This chain joins TRBV27 and TRBJ1-2, with TRBD1 matching over 7 bases. The CDR3 covers 19 residues. With 2 bases clipped from V and 3 bases from J, the junction kept 18 bases outside the gene matches. Germline CDR1 is MNHEY and CDR2 is SMNVEV (reference sequence). The CDR3 here is CASSLIAPTGLYGDYGYTF. The CDR3, as DNA: TGTGCCAGCAGTTTAATTGCCCCGACAGGGTTATATGGGGACTATGGCTACACCTTC.

V and J are TRBV14 and TRBJ2-7, with TRBD1 identical over 9 bases. With 0 bases clipped from V and 2 bases from J, the junction kept 8 bases outside the gene matches. This CDR3 spans 17 amino acids. CDR1 SGHDN and CDR2 FVKESK come from the germline V gene. The CDR3 bases are TGTGCCAGCAGCCAAGATCTGGGACAGGGTTCCCCCTACGAGCAGTACTTC. This encodes CASSQDLGQGSPYEQYF.

This rearrangement joins TRBV2 to TRBJ2-2, with TRBD1 matching 10 bases. The CDR3 spans 15 residues. V lost 7 bases to trimming and J lost 5 bases; unmatched junction nucleotides: 7. From germline, CDR1 is SNHLY and CDR2 FYNNEI. The CDR3 bases are TGTGCCAGCACGGAGACGGGACAGGGGACCGGGGAGCTGTTTTTT. Translation gives CASTETGQGTGELFF.

This rearrangement joins TRBV5-6 to TRBJ2-7, with D perhaps TRBD1 or TRBD2 (5 bases each). This CDR3 is built from 16 residues. V lost 0 bases, J lost 4 bases, and 17 bases lay in between. Per the germline V gene, CDR1 is SGHDT and CDR2 is YYEEEE. This CDR3 reads CASSLATVTWGYEQYF. For the CDR3, the DNA is TGTGCCAGCAGCTTGGCGACAGTCACCTGGGGGTACGAGCAGTACTTC.

The genes are TRBV2 and TRBJ2-7; D remains ambiguous. The CDR3 runs to 12 residues. The ends were cut back, 3 bases at V and 6 bases at J, with 9 bases in the middle. Germline V CDR1 and CDR2: SNHLY, FYNNEI. The DNA for the CDR3 is TGTGCCAGCAGTGAGGTCAGTCGCGAGCAGTACTTC. It yields the protein CASSEVSREQYF.

V and J are TRBV25-1 and TRBJ1-3; TRBD1 might be the D (5 bases). Looked up from germline, CDR1 is MGHDK and CDR2 is SYGVNS. This CDR3 has 15 residues. Trimming removed 3 bases at V and 4 bases at J, with 13 bases between. CDR3 in amino acids: CASSEDISEGNTIYF. The CDR3 bases are TGTGCCAGCAGTGAGGACATTAGTGAGGGAAACACCATATATTTT.

The rearrangement joins TRBV11-3 to TRBJ2-5; TRBD2 might be the D (5 bases). The CDR3 contains 13 residues. V dropped 6 bases and J dropped 2 bases, with 10 bases sitting between them. Germline CDR1 SGHNT, CDR2 YENEEA. CDR3 sequence (DNA): TGTGCCAGCAGGGTAGGAGGTCAAGAGACCCAGTACTTC. Translation gives CASRVGGQETQYF.

The J gene is TRBJ1-1, the V gene TRBV5-1; tentative D call: TRBD1 (5 bases). Trimming pared 3 bases from V and 1 base from J, leaving 16 bases between. CDR3 size: 16 residues. Germline CDR1 reads SGHRS; CDR2 reads YFSETQ. Written as DNA, the CDR3 is TGCGCCAGCAGCTCCACGGGACGCAGGAGGAACACTGAAGCTTTCTTT. Its protein product is CASSSTGRRRNTEAFF. Full variable domain (missing parts from reference TRBV5-1 and TRBJ1-1): KAGVTQTPRYLIKTRGQQVTLSCSPISGHRSVSWYQQTPGQGLQFLFEYFSETQRNKGNFPGRFSGRQFSNSRSEMNVSTLELGDSALYLCASSSTGRRRNTEAFFGQGTRLTVV.

This rearrangement joins TRBV7-8 to TRBJ1-1; D call uncertain. Germline-derived CDR1 and CDR2 are SGHVS and FQNEAQ. This CDR3 is 13 amino acids long. Trimming shortened V by 2 bases and J by 2 bases, and 6 bases separated the two germline ends. The CDR3 sequence: CASSLPSNTEAFF. Written as DNA, the CDR3 is TGTGCCAGCAGCTTACCGTCAAACACTGAAGCTTTCTTT.

J is TRBJ1-3 and V is TRBV2; D is unresolved. The V end was cut by 8 bases, the J end by 2 bases, with 13 bases between. Germline V gives CDR1 SNHLY, CDR2 FYNNEI. This CDR3 has 14 residues. CDR3 in amino acids: CASSKDQTGNTIYF. The CDR3 nucleotides read TGTGCCAGCTCCAAAGACCAAACTGGAAACACCATATATTTT.

The rearrangement uses TRBV2 and TRBJ2-3; D could derive from TRBD1 or TRBD2 (7 bases each). From germline, CDR1 is SNHLY and CDR2 FYNNEI. The CDR3 covers 14 residues. Trimming stripped 8 bases from V and 2 bases from J, with 14 bases between. The CDR3 DNA reads as TGTGCCAGCGGGGAGGGACAGCACACAGATACGCAGTATTTT. This codes for CASGEGQHTDTQYF.

The chain uses TRBV13 and TRBJ2-7, with D tentatively TRBD2 (7 bases). Germline loops: CDR1 PRHDT, CDR2 FYEKMQ (reference sequence). This CDR3 has 14 amino acids. V was trimmed by 5 bases and J by 12 bases, leaving 23 bases between them. This chain's CDR3 is CASSPRGGRAQTYF. The DNA of the CDR3 is TGTGCCAGCAGCCCCAGGGGCGGGAGAGCCCAAACGTACTTC.

This sequence joins TRBV5-4 and TRBJ2-1, with 9 positions matching TRBD2. The germline V gene has CDR1 SGHNT and CDR2 YYREEE (reference sequence). The CDR3 length is 16 residues. V shed 4 bases and J 4 bases; nucleotides not matched to a gene: 9. CDR3 sequence reads: CASSTLAGERYNEQFF. The CDR3 coding sequence is TGTGCCAGCAGCACCTTAGCGGGAGAAAGGTACAATGAGCAGTTCTTC.

The V and J genes are TRBV19 and TRBJ2-7; the match to TRBD2 covers 9 bases. V lost 8 bases and J lost 6; bases outside the gene matches: 8. Per the germline V gene, CDR1 is LNHDA and CDR2 is SQIVND (reference sequence). The CDR3 runs to 13 residues. CDR3 sequence reads: CASGSDSGSEQYF. In DNA, the CDR3 is TGTGCCAGTGGTTCAGATAGCGGGAGCGAGCAGTACTTC.

The chain couples TRBV29-1 to TRBJ1-5; D not resolved. Germline loops: CDR1 SQVTM, CDR2 ANQGSEA. V was cut by 7 bases and J by 3 bases, with 10 bases left in between. This CDR3 region has 12 residues. CDR3 DNA: TGCAGCGCCCGGGAATTCAATCAGCCCCAGCATTTT. Translation: CSAREFNQPQHF.

The chain uses TRBV7-9 and TRBJ2-7; D call uncertain. Germline V gene lookup returns CDR1 SEHNR and CDR2 FQNEAQ (reference sequence). The CDR3 runs to 15 residues. Trimming removed 2 bases from V and 4 bases from J, with 15 bases in between. CDR3: CASSLSSKRRYEQYF. In DNA form, the CDR3 reads TGTGCCAGCAGCTTAAGCAGCAAGAGACGGTACGAGCAGTACTTC.

The chain couples TRBV6-5 to TRBJ2-7; unclear D gene. The CDR3 extends over 12 amino acids. Deletions cut 6 bases from V and 3 bases from J, with 9 bases between. The germline V gene encodes CDR1 MNHEY and CDR2 SVGAGI. The CDR3 DNA reads as TGTGCCAGCAGGAATAGAAACTACGAGCAGTACTTC. Its translation: CASRNRNYEQYF.

The chain is built from TRBV9 and TRBJ2-7; weak D call: TRBD1 (5 bases). Between the trimmed V and J ends, which lost 0 bases and 3 bases, there was a span of 10 bases. The CDR3 is made up of 14 amino acids. Looked up from germline, CDR1 is SGDLS and CDR2 is YYNGEE. CDR3 bases: TGTGCCAGCAGCGTAGGGATAGGGGTCTACGAGCAGTACTTC. This codes for CASSVGIGVYEQYF. Using reference TRBV9 and TRBJ2-7 for the parts outside the CDR3, the full variable domain is DSGVTQTPKHLITATGQRVTLRCSPRSGDLSVYWYQQSLDQGLQFLIQYYNGEERAKGNILERFSAQQFPDLHSELNLSSLELGDSALYFCASSVGIGVYEQYFGPGTRLTVT.

V usage is TRBV5-1 and J usage is TRBJ2-5; perhaps TRBD1 as D (6 bases). The germline V gene encodes CDR1 SGHRS and CDR2 YFSETQ. The CDR3 loop spans 15 amino acids. Trimming left V 0 bases short and J 0 bases short, with 9 bases between. The CDR3 DNA follows: TGCGCCAGCAGCTTGGAGACAGGACACCAAGAGACCCAGTACTTC. It is translated as CASSLETGHQETQYF.

This rearrangement joins TRBV4-1 to TRBJ1-2; tentative D call: TRBD1 (5 bases). Germline lookup yields CDR1 MGHRA and CDR2 YSYEKL. The CDR3 runs to 13 residues. Trimming stripped 1 base from V and 12 bases from J, with 15 bases between. For the CDR3, the DNA is TGCGCCAGCAGCCAAGCGGGGCAGCGCGGCGACACCTTC. The encoded protein is CASSQAGQRGDTF.

This clone was seen once. This chain links TRBV6-1 with TRBJ2-7; D not resolved. This CDR3 region has 13 residues. With 3 bases removed from V and 3 bases from J, the gap between germline ends came to 9 bases. Germline CDR1 MNHNS, CDR2 SASEGT. The CDR3 coding sequence is TGTGCCAGCAGTGAGGTAGGGATCTACGAGCAGTACTTC. Amino acids: CASSEVGIYEQYF.

CDR3 region: CATSREGIPTDTQYF. Here the CDR3 DNA reads TGTGCCACCAGCAGAGAGGGGATACCCACAGATACGCAGTATTTT. This chain links TRBV15 with TRBJ2-3; no definite D call. V was clipped by 0 bases and J by 2 bases, with 9 bases between them. The CDR3 runs to 15 residues. Germline assignment: CDR1 LNHNV and CDR2 YYDKDF (reference sequence).

The rearrangement links TRBV25-1 to TRBJ2-3; no reliable D call. This CDR3 contains 14 residues. CDR1 and CDR2 from the germline V gene are MGHDK and SYGVNS. Trimming removed 10 bases from V and 0 bases from J, with 14 bases in between. The CDR3, as DNA: TGTGCCACCACCCGGGCAGAGAGCACAGATACGCAGTATTTT. Translated: CATTRAESTDTQYF. The full variable domain, its missing parts supplied by reference TRBV25-1 and TRBJ2-3, is EADIYQTPRYLVIGTGKKITLECSQTMGHDKMYWYQQDPGMELHLIHYSYGVNSTEKGDLSSESTVSRIRTEHFPLTLESARPSHTSQYLCATTRAESTDTQYFGPGTRLTVL.

V usage is TRBV5-4 and J usage is TRBJ1-3; no clear D. Germline CDR1 SGHNT, CDR2 YYREEE (reference sequence). This CDR3 comprises 15 residues. V shed 1 base and J shed 0 bases, with 8 bases lying between them. The CDR3 is CASSLMAGSGNTIYF. In DNA form, the CDR3 reads TGTGCCAGCAGCTTGATGGCAGGCTCTGGAAACACCATATATTTT.